The rows below give T cell receptor beta chains drawn from one sample of a study of T cells in Graves' hyperthyroidism and ophthalmopathy. TCRdb analysed the multiplex PCR reads with MiXCR anew, one entry per CDR3 protein. This table holds hundreds of thousands of distinct CDR3 sequences, roughly 16% found once. Sequencing was done on a sample of blood. These receptors originate from a woman aged 35 to 49 with Graves' ophthalmopathy. Each CDR3 is given with its conserved first and last residue. The D gene is left open where the match is weak. Rows may omit the clone size; those that give it use once, few, many or a size class.

TRBJ2-5 - TRBV7-9 many TGTGCCAGCAGCTTAGGTTCGGGGAGAGAGACCCAGTACTTC CASSLGSGRETQYF
TRBJ1-4 TRBD1 TRBV11-2 many TGTGCCAGCAGATCGGGACAGGGAAATGAAAAACTGTTTTTT CASRSGQGNEKLFF
TRBJ2-3 TRBD2 TRBV19 - TGTGCCAGTAGTAGCCTAGCGGGGCGAGATACGCAGTATTTT CASSSLAGRDTQYF
TRBJ1-2 TRBD1 TRBV27 - TGTGCCAGCAGCCCCAGGGGGCGCGCCTATGGCTACACCTTC CASSPRGRAYGYTF
TRBJ2-4 TRBD1 TRBV20-1 - TGCAGTGCTAGAGTTTTTCAGGGGGTGAGCAACATTCAGTACTTC CSARVFQGVSNIQYF
TRBJ1-4 TRBD1 TRBV4-1 few TGCGCCAGCATCTTAAGACCCAGGGGGGTTGGTAGCCCTAATGAAAAACTGTTTTTT CASILRPRGVGSPNEKLFF
TRBJ2-2 - TRBV18 many TGTGCCAGCTCACCATTGGCAGGGAACACCGGGGAGCTGTTTTTT CASSPLAGNTGELFF
TRBJ2-7 TRBD2 TRBV20-1 - TGCAGTGCTAGAGATAGTCTAGCGGGGAACTACGAGCAGTACTTC CSARDSLAGNYEQYF
TRBJ2-4 - TRBV14 - TGTGCCAGCAGCCAAGATCGCGCCAAACAGTACTTC CASSQDRAKQYF
TRBJ2-1 - TRBV3-1 many TGTGCCAGCAGCCAAAGGGGAACTACCAACAATGAGCAGTTCTTC CASSQRGTTNNEQFF
TRBJ2-2 - TRBV27 - TGTGCCAGCAATGGGGGAGGGGAGCTGTTTTTT CASNGGGELFF
TRBJ1-4 - TRBV7-6 - TGTGCCAGCAGCTTGGGCCTAGGGGCTGAAAAACTGTTTTTT CASSLGLGAEKLFF
TRBJ2-5 TRBD1 TRBV7-9 - TGTGCCAGCAGCTTACAGGCCGGGACAGGGACTTTGATTCAAGAGACCCAGTACTTC CASSLQAGTGTLIQETQYF
TRBJ1-2 - TRBV3-1 many TGTGCCAGCAGCCAAGTGGGGGCTAACTATGGCTACACCTTC CASSQVGANYGYTF
TRBJ2-5 - TRBV28 many TGTGCCAGCAGTTTTATGGAAGCCCAAGAGACCCAGTACTTC CASSFMEAQETQYF
TRBJ2-7 - TRBV7-9 - TGTGCCAGCAGCTTAGCGCCTAGCCGCGAGCAGTACTTC CASSLAPSREQYF
TRBJ2-3 TRBD1 TRBV4-2 few TGTGCCAGCAGCCAAGAATCCAATTTGGGACAGGGTGATAATACGCAGTATTTT CASSQESNLGQGDNTQYF
TRBJ1-5 - TRBV12-3/TRBV12-4 many TGTGCCAGCAGTTTAAGGGACGCCGGGCAGCCCCAGCATTTT CASSLRDAGQPQHF
TRBJ1-5 - TRBV2 many TGTGCCAGCCGGGGCAGGGGAAATCAGCCCCAGCATTTT CASRGRGNQPQHF
TRBJ2-1 - TRBV6-1 few TGTGCCAGCGAAGTCCCCTTTAGGAATGAGCAGTTCTTC CASEVPFRNEQFF
TRBJ2-5 TRBD2 TRBV6-2/TRBV6-3 many TGTGCCAGCAGTTACCCGACTAGCGGGAAAGAGACCCAGTACTTC CASSYPTSGKETQYF
TRBJ1-6 - TRBV7-3 - TGTGCCAGCAGCTTACAGGGTACCGGCTCACCCCTCCACTTT CASSLQGTGSPLHF
TRBJ1-1 TRBD1 TRBV7-9 many TGTGCCAGCAGCGGACCGGACAGGGACACTGAAGCTTTCTTT CASSGPDRDTEAFF
TRBJ2-1 TRBD1 TRBV28 few TGTGCCAGCAGAACCGGGACAGCTTACAATGAGCAGTTCTTC CASRTGTAYNEQFF
TRBJ2-1 - TRBV6-2/TRBV6-3 once TGTGCCAGCAGTGAATGGAGGAACAGCGGGGAGCAGTTCTTC CASSEWRNSGEQFF
TRBJ2-7 TRBD2 TRBV3-1 many TGTGCCAGCAGCCAGAATCTAGGACTAGCGGCCTACGAGCAGTACTTC CASSQNLGLAAYEQYF
TRBJ2-2 - TRBV28 many TGTGCCAGCACCCCCCGGTCCGGGGAGCTGTTTTTT CASTPRSGELFF
TRBJ2-2 - TRBV7-2 many TGTGCCAGCAGCTCTGATCTCAGGGCGGCCGGGGAGCTGTTTTTT CASSSDLRAAGELFF
TRBJ2-3 - TRBV2 many TGTGCCAGCAGTGAACAAGGACAGCGCACAGATACGCAGTATTTT CASSEQGQRTDTQYF
TRBJ1-5 TRBD1 TRBV6-1 few TGTGCCAGCAGTCCTAGGACAGGGGGCTTAGAACAGCCCCAGCATTTT CASSPRTGGLEQPQHF
TRBJ1-5 - TRBV7-2 many TGTGCCAGCAGCTTAGTCGCGGAGAATAATCAGCCCCAGCATTTT CASSLVAENNQPQHF
TRBJ2-6 TRBD1 TRBV10-3 once TGTGCCATCAGTGAGTCCGGGACAGGGGTCTCTGGGGCCAACGTCCTGACTTTC CAISESGTGVSGANVLTF
TRBJ1-1 - TRBV3-1 many TGTGCCAGCAGCCAAGATAGGACTGAGAACACTGAAGCTTTCTTT CASSQDRTENTEAFF
TRBJ2-1 TRBD2 TRBV27 many TGTGCCAGCAGTTTAATGGGGACTAGCGGAATAGAGCAGTTCTTC CASSLMGTSGIEQFF
TRBJ2-2 TRBD2 TRBV6-1 - TGTGCCAGCACCGCGGCGGGAGTGGGGACCGGGGAGCTGTTTTTT CASTAAGVGTGELFF
TRBJ2-3 TRBD1 TRBV7-6 few TGTGCCAGCAGCCATAACAGGGGTAGCACAGATACGCAGTATTTT CASSHNRGSTDTQYF
TRBJ2-2 - TRBV20-1 - TGCAGTGCTAGCGGTGGACGTATGAACACCGGGGAGCTGTTTTTT CSASGGRMNTGELFF
TRBJ2-1 - TRBV18 few TGTGCCAGCTCACCACGGCCCCTGGGTGAGCAGTTCTTC CASSPRPLGEQFF
TRBJ2-7 TRBD2 TRBV10-3 few TGTGCCATCAGTGCAGCGGGAGGGTCGAGTGTGTCCTACGAGCAGTGCTTC CAISAAGGSSVSYEQCF
TRBJ2-1 TRBD1 TRBV25-1 few TGTGCCAGCACTCGGGCAGGGGGTATATATGAGCAGTTCTTC CASTRAGGIYEQFF
TRBJ1-2 - TRBV12-3/TRBV12-4 many TGTGCCAGCAGTTCCGGGACTAATGGCTACACCTTC CASSSGTNGYTF
TRBJ2-7 - TRBV6-6 few TGTGCCAGCAGTTACTCGCAGGGCCCTACGAGCCCACGCGAGCAGTACTTC CASSYSQGPTSPREQYF
TRBJ2-2 TRBD2 TRBV5-1 few TGCGCCAGCAGTTTGACGGGAGGCGGGGAGCTGTTTTTT CASSLTGGGELFF
TRBJ1-2 - TRBV7-2 few TGTGCCAGCAGCTTAGCGGCAGGGAAGTATGGCTACACCTTC CASSLAAGKYGYTF
TRBJ2-3 - TRBV18 - TGTGCCAGCTCACCACTGGGACTTTTTTCAACTGCCACAGATACGCAGTATTTT CASSPLGLFSTATDTQYF
TRBJ1-2 - TRBV27 - TGTGCCAGCAGGTCCACCGGCAAGGGGGGTGGCTACACCTTC CASRSTGKGGGYTF
TRBJ2-1 TRBD1 TRBV7-9 many TGTGCCAGCAGCTCAATGTCCCGGGACAGGGACAATGAGCAGTTCTTC CASSSMSRDRDNEQFF
TRBJ1-1 - TRBV5-1 many TGCGCCAGCAGCTTGATCCCAGGGTCGAACACTGAAGCTTTCTTT CASSLIPGSNTEAFF
TRBJ2-7 TRBD2 TRBV2 many TGTGCCAGCAGCGCCGGATCGTTCGGACTAGCGGGCATTGAGCAGTACTTC CASSAGSFGLAGIEQYF
TRBJ2-5 TRBD2 TRBV6-1 few TGTGCCAGCAGGGGGACTAGCGGGAGACAAGAGACCCAGTACTTC CASRGTSGRQETQYF
TRBJ2-7 TRBD1 TRBV11-2 few TGTGCCAGCAGCTCAACCCCCGGGACAGGGGGCTACGAGCAGTACTTC CASSSTPGTGGYEQYF
TRBJ2-1 TRBD2 TRBV7-9 few TGTGCCAGCAGCCGGACTAGCGGGGGCTCCTACAATGAGCAGTTCTTC CASSRTSGGSYNEQFF
TRBJ1-1 - TRBV6-1 - TGTGCCAGCAGTGAAGCGGGGCCATATGAAGCTTTCTTT CASSEAGPYEAFF
TRBJ1-1 - TRBV7-9 many TGTGCCAGCAGCTTAGGGACCGGACGCACTGAAGCTTTCTTT CASSLGTGRTEAFF